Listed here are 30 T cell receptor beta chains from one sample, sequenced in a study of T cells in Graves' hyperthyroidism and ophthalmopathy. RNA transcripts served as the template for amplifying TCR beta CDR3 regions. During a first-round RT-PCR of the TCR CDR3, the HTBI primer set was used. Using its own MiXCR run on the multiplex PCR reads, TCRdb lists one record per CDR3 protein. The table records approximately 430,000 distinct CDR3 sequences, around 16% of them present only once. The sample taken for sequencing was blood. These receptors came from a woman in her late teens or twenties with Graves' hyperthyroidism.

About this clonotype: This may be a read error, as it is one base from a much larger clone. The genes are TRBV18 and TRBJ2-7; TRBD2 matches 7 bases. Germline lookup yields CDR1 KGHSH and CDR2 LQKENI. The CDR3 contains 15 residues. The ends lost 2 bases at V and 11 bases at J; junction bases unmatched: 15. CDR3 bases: TGTGCCAGCTCACCAGGGACGCTGACATCGCGGGAGAAGTACTTC. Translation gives CASSPGTLTSREKYF.

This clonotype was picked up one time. The CDR3 sequence: CASSTPGKGENQPQHF. Written as DNA, the CDR3 is TGTGCCAGCAGTACCCCCGGCAAGGGGGAAAATCAGCCCCAGCATTTT. This chain links TRBV6-2 or TRBV6-3 with TRBJ1-5, with D maybe TRBD1 (6 bases). This CDR3 has 16 residues. Per germline, CDR1 MNHEY and CDR2 SVGEGT. V lost 5 bases, J lost 4 bases, and 18 bases lay in between.

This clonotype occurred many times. The CDR3 DNA sequence: TGTGCCAGCAGCCCCCATAGTGAAAGAGCGGGGGGGCCTAATGAGCAGTTCTTC. Protein: CASSPHSERAGGPNEQFF. The V and J genes are TRBV3-1 and TRBJ2-1; 10 nucleotides align to TRBD2. Trimming took 4 bases from V and 7 from J; bases not matched to a gene: 16. Germline V CDR1 and CDR2: LGHDT, YNNKEL (reference sequence). The length of the CDR3 is 18 residues.

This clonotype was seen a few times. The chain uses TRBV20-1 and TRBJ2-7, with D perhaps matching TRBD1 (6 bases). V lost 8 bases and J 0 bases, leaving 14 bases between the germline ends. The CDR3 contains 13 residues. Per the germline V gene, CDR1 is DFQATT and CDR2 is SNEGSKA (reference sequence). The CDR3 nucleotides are TGCAGTTGGCTGGGGGCCCTCTCCTACGAGCAGTACTTC. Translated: CSWLGALSYEQYF.

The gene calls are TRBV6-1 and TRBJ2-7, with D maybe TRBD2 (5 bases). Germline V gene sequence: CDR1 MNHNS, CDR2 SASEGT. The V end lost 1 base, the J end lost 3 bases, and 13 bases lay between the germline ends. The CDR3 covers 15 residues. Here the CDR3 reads CASSEGSGDLYEQYF. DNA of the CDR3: TGTGCCAGCAGTGAAGGATCCGGGGATCTCTACGAGCAGTACTTC.

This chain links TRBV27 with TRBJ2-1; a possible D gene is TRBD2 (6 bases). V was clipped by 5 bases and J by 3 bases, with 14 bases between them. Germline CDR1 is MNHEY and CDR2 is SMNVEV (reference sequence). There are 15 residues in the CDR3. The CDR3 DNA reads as TGTGCCAGCAGTCGGGGGAGCAGACTCTACAATGAGCAGTTCTTC. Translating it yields CASSRGSRLYNEQFF.

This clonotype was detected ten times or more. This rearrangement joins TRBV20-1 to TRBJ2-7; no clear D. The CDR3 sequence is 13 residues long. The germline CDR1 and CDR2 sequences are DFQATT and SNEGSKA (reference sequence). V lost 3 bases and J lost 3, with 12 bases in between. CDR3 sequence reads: CSASWPGYYEQYF. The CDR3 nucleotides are TGCAGTGCTAGTTGGCCAGGATACTACGAGCAGTACTTC.

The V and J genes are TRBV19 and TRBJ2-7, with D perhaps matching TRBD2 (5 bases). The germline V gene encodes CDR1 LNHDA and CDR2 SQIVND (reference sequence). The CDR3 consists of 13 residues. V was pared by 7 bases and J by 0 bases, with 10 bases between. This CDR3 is CASMRANSYEQYF. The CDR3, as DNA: TGTGCCAGTATGAGGGCGAACTCCTACGAGCAGTACTTC.

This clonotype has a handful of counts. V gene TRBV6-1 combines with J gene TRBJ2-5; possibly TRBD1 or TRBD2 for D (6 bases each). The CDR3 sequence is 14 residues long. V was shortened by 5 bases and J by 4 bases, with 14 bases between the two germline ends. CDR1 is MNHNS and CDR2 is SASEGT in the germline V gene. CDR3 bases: TGTGCCAGCAGTTACGTTGGAGGGGGAGAGACCCAGTACTTC. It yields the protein CASSYVGGGETQYF.

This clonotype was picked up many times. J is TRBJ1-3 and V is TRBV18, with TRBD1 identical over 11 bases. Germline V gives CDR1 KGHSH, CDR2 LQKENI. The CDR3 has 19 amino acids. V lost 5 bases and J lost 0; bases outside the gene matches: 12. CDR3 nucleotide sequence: TGTGCCAGCTCATCCCGGACAGGGGGCTCTGCGACCTCTGGAAACACCATATATTTT. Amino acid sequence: CASSSRTGGSATSGNTIYF.

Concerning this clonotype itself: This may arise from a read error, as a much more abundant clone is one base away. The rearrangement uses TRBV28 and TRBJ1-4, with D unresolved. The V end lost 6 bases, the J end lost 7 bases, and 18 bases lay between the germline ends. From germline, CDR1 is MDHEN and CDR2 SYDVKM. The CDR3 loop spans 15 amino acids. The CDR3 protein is CASSVTLSGTEKLFF. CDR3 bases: TGTGCCAGCAGCGTCACCCTCTCCGGTACTGAAAAACTGTTTTTT.

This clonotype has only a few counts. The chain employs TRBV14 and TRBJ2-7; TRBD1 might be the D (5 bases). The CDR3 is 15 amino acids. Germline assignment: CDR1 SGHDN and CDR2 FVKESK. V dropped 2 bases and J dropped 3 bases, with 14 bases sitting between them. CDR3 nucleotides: TGTGCCAGCAGCCAACCCACAGGTTTTGGCTACGAGCAGTACTTC. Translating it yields CASSQPTGFGYEQYF.

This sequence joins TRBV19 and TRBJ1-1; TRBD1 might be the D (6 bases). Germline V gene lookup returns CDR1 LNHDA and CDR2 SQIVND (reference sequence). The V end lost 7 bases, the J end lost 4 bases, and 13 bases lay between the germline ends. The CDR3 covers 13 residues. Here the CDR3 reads CASTQRGATEAFF. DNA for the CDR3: TGTGCCAGTACCCAAAGGGGGGCCACTGAAGCTTTCTTT.

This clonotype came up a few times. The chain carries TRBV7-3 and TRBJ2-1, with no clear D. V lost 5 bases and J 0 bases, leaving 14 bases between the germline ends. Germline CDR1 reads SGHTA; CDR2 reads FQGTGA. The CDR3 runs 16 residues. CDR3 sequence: CASSPRGGSSYNEQFF. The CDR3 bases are TGTGCCAGCAGCCCTCGCGGCGGTAGCTCCTACAATGAGCAGTTCTTC.

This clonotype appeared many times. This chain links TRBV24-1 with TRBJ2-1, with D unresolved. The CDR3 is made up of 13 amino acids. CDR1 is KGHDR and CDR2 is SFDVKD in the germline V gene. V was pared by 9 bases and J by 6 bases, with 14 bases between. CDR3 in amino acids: CATASFGSNEQFF. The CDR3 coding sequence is TGTGCCACCGCCTCGTTTGGTTCCAATGAGCAGTTCTTC.

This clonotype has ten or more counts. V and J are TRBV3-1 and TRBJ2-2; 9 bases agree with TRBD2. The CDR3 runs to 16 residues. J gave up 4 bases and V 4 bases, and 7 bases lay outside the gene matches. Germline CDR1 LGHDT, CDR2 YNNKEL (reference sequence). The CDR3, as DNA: TGTGCCAGCAGCCGAGAGACTAGCGGATTCACCGGGGAGCTGTTTTTT. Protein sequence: CASSRETSGFTGELFF.

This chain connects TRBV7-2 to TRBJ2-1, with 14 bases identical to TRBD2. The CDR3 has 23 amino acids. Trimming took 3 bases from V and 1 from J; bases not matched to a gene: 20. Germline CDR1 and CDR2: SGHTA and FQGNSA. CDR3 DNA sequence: TGTGCCAGCAGCTTGGGACAGGCCGTTTCGGGACTAGCGGGAGTTAAGTCCTACAATGAGCAGTTCTTC. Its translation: CASSLGQAVSGLAGVKSYNEQFF.

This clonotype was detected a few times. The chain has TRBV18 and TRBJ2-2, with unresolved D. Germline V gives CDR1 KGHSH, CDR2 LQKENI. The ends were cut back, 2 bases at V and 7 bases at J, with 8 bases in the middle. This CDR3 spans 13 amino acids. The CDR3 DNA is TGTGCCAGCTCACCATGGTCCTTCGGGGAGCTGTTTTTT. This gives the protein CASSPWSFGELFF.

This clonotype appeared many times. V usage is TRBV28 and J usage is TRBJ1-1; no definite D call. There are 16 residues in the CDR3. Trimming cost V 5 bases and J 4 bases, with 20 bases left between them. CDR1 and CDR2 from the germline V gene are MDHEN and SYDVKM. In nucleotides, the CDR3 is TGTGCCAGCAGTCCCACCCGGCCCGGGGTAGGCACTGAAGCTTTCTTT. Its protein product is CASSPTRPGVGTEAFF.

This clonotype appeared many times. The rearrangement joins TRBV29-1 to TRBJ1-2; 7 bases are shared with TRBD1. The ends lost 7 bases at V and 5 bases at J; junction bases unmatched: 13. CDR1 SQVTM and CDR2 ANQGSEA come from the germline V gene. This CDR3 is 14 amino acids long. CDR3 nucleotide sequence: TGCAGCGCCATAATTGGGACAGCCTTATATGGCTACACCTTC. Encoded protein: CSAIIGTALYGYTF.

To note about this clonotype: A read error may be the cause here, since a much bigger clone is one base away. CDR3 protein: CASSPTDGGTYEQYF. Here the CDR3 DNA reads TGTGCCAGCAGCCCAACGGACGGGGGGACCTACGAGCAGTACTTC. The chain carries TRBV5-5 and TRBJ2-7; 7 bases line up with TRBD2. V shed 4 bases, J shed 2 bases, and the junction held 9 bases outside the gene matches. Germline V CDR1 and CDR2: SGHKS, YYEKEE (reference sequence). The CDR3 consists of 15 residues.

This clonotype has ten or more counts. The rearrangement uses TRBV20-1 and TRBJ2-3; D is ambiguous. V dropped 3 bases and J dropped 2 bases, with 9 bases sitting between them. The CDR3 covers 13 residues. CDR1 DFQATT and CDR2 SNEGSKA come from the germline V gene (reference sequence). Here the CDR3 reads CSASLPNTDTQYF. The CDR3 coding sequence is TGCAGTGCTAGCCTGCCAAACACAGATACGCAGTATTTT.

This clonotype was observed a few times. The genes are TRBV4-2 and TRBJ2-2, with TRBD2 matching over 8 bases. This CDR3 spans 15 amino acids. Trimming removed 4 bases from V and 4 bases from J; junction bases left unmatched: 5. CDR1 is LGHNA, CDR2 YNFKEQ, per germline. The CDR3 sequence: CASSLSGGGTGELFF. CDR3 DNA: TGTGCCAGCAGCCTGAGCGGGGGTGGCACCGGGGAGCTGTTTTTT.

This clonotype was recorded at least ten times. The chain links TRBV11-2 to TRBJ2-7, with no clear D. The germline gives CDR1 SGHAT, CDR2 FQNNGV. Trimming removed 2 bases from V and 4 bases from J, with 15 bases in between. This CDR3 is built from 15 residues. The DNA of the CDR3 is TGTGCCAGCAGCTTAAGTTCGGCAGTTGGGTACGAGCAGTACTTC. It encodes CASSLSSAVGYEQYF. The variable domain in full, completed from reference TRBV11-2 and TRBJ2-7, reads EAGVAQSPRYKIIEKRQSVAFWCNPISGHATLYWYQQILGQGPKLLIQFQNNGVVDDSQLPKDRFSAERLKGVDSTLKIQPAKLEDSAVYLCASSLSSAVGYEQYFGPGTRLTVT.

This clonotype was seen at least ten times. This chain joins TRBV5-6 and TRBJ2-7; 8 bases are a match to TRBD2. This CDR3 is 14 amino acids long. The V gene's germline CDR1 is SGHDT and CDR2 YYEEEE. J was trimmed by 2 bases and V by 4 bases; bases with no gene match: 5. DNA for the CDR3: TGTGCCAGCAGCCCGACTAGCGTCCCCTACGAGCAGTACTTC. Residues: CASSPTSVPYEQYF.

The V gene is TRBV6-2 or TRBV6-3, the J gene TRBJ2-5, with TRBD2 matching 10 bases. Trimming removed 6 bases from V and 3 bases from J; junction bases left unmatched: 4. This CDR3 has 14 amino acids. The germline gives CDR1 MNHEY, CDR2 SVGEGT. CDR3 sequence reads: CASSRGLAKETQYF. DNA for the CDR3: TGTGCCAGCAGCCGGGGACTAGCGAAAGAGACCCAGTACTTC.

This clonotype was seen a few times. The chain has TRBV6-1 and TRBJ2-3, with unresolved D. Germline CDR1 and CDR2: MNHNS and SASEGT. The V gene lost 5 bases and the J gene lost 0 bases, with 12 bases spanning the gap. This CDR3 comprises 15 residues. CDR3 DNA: TGTGCCAGCAGTCAGGTCATTCCTAGCACAGATACGCAGTATTTT. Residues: CASSQVIPSTDTQYF.

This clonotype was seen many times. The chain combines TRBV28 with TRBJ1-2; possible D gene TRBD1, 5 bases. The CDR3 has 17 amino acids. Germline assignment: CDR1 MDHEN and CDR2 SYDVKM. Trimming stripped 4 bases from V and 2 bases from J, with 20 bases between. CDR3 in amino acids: CASSSTGWGGSNYGYTF. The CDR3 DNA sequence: TGTGCCAGCAGTTCAACAGGATGGGGAGGATCGAACTATGGCTACACCTTC.

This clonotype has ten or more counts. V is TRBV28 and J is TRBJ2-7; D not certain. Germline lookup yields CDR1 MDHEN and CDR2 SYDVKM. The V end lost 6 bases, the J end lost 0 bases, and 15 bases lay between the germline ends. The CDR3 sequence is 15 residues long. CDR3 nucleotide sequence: TGTGCCAGCAGCCAAATGCTAGATAACTCCTACGAGCAGTACTTC. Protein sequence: CASSQMLDNSYEQYF.

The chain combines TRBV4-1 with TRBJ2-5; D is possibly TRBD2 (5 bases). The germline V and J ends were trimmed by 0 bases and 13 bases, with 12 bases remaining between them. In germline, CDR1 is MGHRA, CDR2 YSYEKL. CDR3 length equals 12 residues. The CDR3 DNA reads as TGCGCCAGCAGCCAAGATGGGGAGTTCCCGTACTTC. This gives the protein CASSQDGEFPYF.